The 4 T cell receptor beta chains given below trace back to one sample, sequenced in a study of blood T cell repertoires in COVID-19. The method was immunoSEQ multiplex PCR; TCRdb's version includes in-frame clones alone and lacks a portion of them. The sample has fewer than 400,000 clones, about nine tenths seen once; the top ten hold over 3.5%. The sample comprised PBMCs or T cells enriched from blood (not recorded which). These receptors came from a man aged 30 to 45 who had recovered from COVID-19.

V is TRBV3-1 (or the pseudogene TRBV3-2) and J is TRBJ2-1, with 7 bases aligning to TRBD1. Trimming removed 5 bases from V and 5 bases from J; junction bases left unmatched: 15. The germline V gene encodes CDR1 LGHDT and CDR2 YNNKEL (reference sequence). There are 17 residues in the CDR3. The CDR3 region is CASSSWTGTSTNNEQFF. In DNA form, the CDR3 reads TGTGCCAGCAGCTCATGGACAGGAACCTCCACCAACAATGAGCAGTTCTTC.

This clone was seen a single time. The junction differs from germline at one of its ends, possibly a read error. The V and J genes are TRBV6-4 and TRBJ1-2; D uncertain. Germline V gives CDR1 MRHNA, CDR2 SNTAGT. This CDR3 has 13 amino acids. The chain's CDR3 is CASSNGVGYGYTF. CDR3 bases: TGTGCCAGCAGTAACGGGGTAGGGTATGGCTATACCTTC.

The rearrangement links TRBV6-2 or TRBV6-3 to TRBJ1-5; D is unresolved. CDR1 and CDR2 from the germline V gene are MNHEY and SVGEGT. Trimming removed 6 bases from V and 3 bases from J, with 15 bases in between. The CDR3 runs 15 residues. Written as DNA, the CDR3 is TGTGCCAGCAGCCAAGGACTGATGTACAATCAGCCCCAGCATTTT. As protein: CASSQGLMYNQPQHF.

The J gene is TRBJ1-2, the V gene TRBV30, with TRBD1 matching over 12 bases. The CDR3 contains 13 residues. V shed 5 bases and J 5 bases; nucleotides not matched to a gene: 3. Germline CDR1 and CDR2: GTSNPN and SVGIG (reference sequence). CDR3 DNA: TGTGCCTGGGGGGACAGGGGGCGTTATGGCTACACCTTC. The encoded protein is CAWGDRGRYGYTF.